This is a list of T cell receptor beta chains from one sample in a study of blood T cell repertoires in COVID-19. Generated by immunoSEQ multiplex PCR, the TCRdb table keeps only in-frame clones and is missing some. The data contain about 210,000 clones, approximately 80% of them seen just once; the ten biggest clones take up about 9%. Material for sequencing was PBMCs or T cells enriched from blood (not recorded which). The receptors derive from a man aged 35 to 55 who had recovered from COVID-19. The CDR3 runs from the conserved cysteine through the conserved F or W. A D gene is named only where the DNA matches it firmly. Size values are once, few and many counts, or a class for expanded clones, and some rows have none.

v_call	d_call	cdr3_length	j_call	clone_size	cdr3_nt	cdr3_aa
TRBV19	.	17	TRBJ2-5	.	TGTGCCAGCTCCAAACGGCGAGGGCGGGACCGAGTCGAGACCCAGTACTTC	CASSKRRGRDRVETQYF
TRBV2	TRBD1	14	TRBJ1-5	.	TGTGCCAGCAGTGAAGGGACAGGGCGCCAGCCCCAGCATTTT	CASSEGTGRQPQHF
TRBV5-1	.	15	TRBJ1-2	.	TGCGCCAGCAGCCGCGTTACTCCCGAGGCCTATGGCTACACCTTC	CASSRVTPEAYGYTF
TRBV6-5	TRBD1	15	TRBJ1-1	.	TGTGCCAGCACCCGACCCCCCCCAGGGGGCTCTGAAGCTTTCTTT	CASTRPPPGGSEAFF
TRBV10-3	TRBD1	15	TRBJ2-1	.	TGTGCCATCAGTGGCCCGGGACAGGGGTACAATGAGCAGTTCTTC	CAISGPGQGYNEQFF
TRBV12-3/TRBV12-4	.	13	TRBJ1-5	few	TGTGCCAGCAGTACAGGGTTAAATCAGCCCCAGCATTTT	CASSTGLNQPQHF
TRBV5-1	TRBD2	17	TRBJ2-3	.	TGCGCCAGCAGCTTACTGTCGACTAGCCTCATCACAGATACGCAGTATTTT	CASSLLSTSLITDTQYF
TRBV5-1	.	15	TRBJ1-5	.	TGCGCCAGCAGCTGGTATACAGGGAGCAATCAGCCCCAGCATTTT	CASSWYTGSNQPQHF
TRBV27	.	13	TRBJ2-2	.	TGTGCCAGCCGGGCCCGGGGAACCGGGGAGCTGTTTTTT	CASRARGTGELFF
TRBV24-1	TRBD1	18	TRBJ2-3	.	TGTGCCACCAGTGATCGAGGGCTCGGGACAGGGGGCGCAGATACGCAGTATTTT	CATSDRGLGTGGADTQYF
TRBV12-5	.	15	TRBJ1-5	.	TGTGCTAGTGGTTTGGTGAATCAGCGTCATCAGCCCCAGCATTTT	CASGLVNQRHQPQHF
TRBV5-4	.	13	TRBJ2-2	few	TGTGCCAGCAGCTTGGCTCGGACCGGGGAGCTGTTTTTT	CASSLARTGELFF
TRBV6-5	TRBD2	14	TRBJ2-3	.	TGTGCCAGCAAACTAGCGGTAAACACAGATACGCAGTATTTT	CASKLAVNTDTQYF
TRBV11-2	TRBD1	16	TRBJ1-4	.	TGTGCCAGCAGCTTATCCCCCGGGACAGGGGATGAAAAACTGTTTTTT	CASSLSPGTGDEKLFF
TRBV6-5	TRBD1	14	TRBJ1-2	.	TGTGCCAGCAGGCCCCGCGGAGGGGGCAATGGCTACACCTTC	CASRPRGGGNGYTF
TRBV4-1	.	15	TRBJ2-5	.	TGCGCCAGCAGCCAAGGAGCAGCGTACCAAGAGACCCAGTACTTC	CASSQGAAYQETQYF
TRBV9	.	16	TRBJ2-3	.	TGTGCCAGCAGCGCGGGCCCGCAGGGAACGGCAGATACGCAGTATTTT	CASSAGPQGTADTQYF
TRBV5-8	.	15	TRBJ1-2	few	TGTGCCAGCAGCTTGATGGACACATCTAACTATGGCTACACCTTC	CASSLMDTSNYGYTF
TRBV18	TRBD1	15	TRBJ1-1	.	TGTGCCAGCTCACCGACGACAGGGGGGCGCACTGAAGCTTTCTTT	CASSPTTGGRTEAFF
TRBV6-1	.	14	TRBJ1-2	.	TGTGCCAGCAGTGAATCACTAACTAACTATGGCTACACCTTC	CASSESLTNYGYTF
TRBV2	TRBD1	16	TRBJ2-6	few	TGTGCCAGCATGTCCGGGACAGGGACTGGGGCCAACGTCCTGACTTTC	CASMSGTGTGANVLTF
TRBV19	.	14	TRBJ1-1	.	TGTGCCAGTAGTATAGATCGGGGGGGCCCTGAAGCTTTCTTT	CASSIDRGGPEAFF
TRBV2	TRBD1	15	TRBJ1-2	.	TGTGCCAGCAGCCTGACCCTAGACAGGGCAGATGGCTACACCTTC	CASSLTLDRADGYTF
TRBV30	.	17	TRBJ2-1	.	TGTGCCTGGACCACTTGGGTCCCGGGACTCCCTTCGAAAGAGCAGTTCTTC	CAWTTWVPGLPSKEQFF
TRBV7-9	.	12	TRBJ2-7	few	TGTGCCAGCAGCTTACAGGTTTACGAGCAGTACTTC	CASSLQVYEQYF
TRBV5-1	TRBD2	15	TRBJ2-1	.	TGCGCCAGCAGCTTGGCCCCGGGGGGAGACAATGAGCAGTTCTTC	CASSLAPGGDNEQFF
TRBV29-1	.	13	TRBJ1-2	.	TGCACTACCCGGAGGACTCCTAACTATGGCTACACCTTC	CTTRRTPNYGYTF
TRBV3-1/TRBV3-2	TRBD2	15	TRBJ2-5	.	TGTGCCAGCAGTTTCCCTAGCGGGGGGGAGGAGACCCAGTACTTC	CASSFPSGGEETQYF
TRBV18	TRBD1	14	TRBJ1-4	.	TGTGCCAGCTCACCGCCGGGACAGGGGGGAAAACTGTTTTTT	CASSPPGQGGKLFF
TRBV9	.	14	TRBJ2-2	.	TGTGCCAGCAGCGTACTCCCGAACACCGGGGAGCTGTTTTTT	CASSVLPNTGELFF
TRBV30	.	13	TRBJ1-4	.	TGTGCCTGGAGGCTAAGTTGGCGGCAAGGACTGTTTTTT	CAWRLSWRQGLFF
TRBV29-1	.	16	TRBJ1-1	.	TGCAGCGTTGCCGGGAAGGGAGGGCGTATGAACACTGAAGCTTTCTTT	CSVAGKGGRMNTEAFF
TRBV12-5	TRBD1	14	TRBJ2-7	.	TGTGCTAGTGGTCCTCGACAGGGGACCTACGAGCAGTACTTC	CASGPRQGTYEQYF
TRBV6-5	.	15	TRBJ2-5	.	TGTGCCAGCAGTTACGGGGCGGGGCGGGGAGAGACCCAGTACTTC	CASSYGAGRGETQYF
TRBV5-6	.	14	TRBJ2-7	.	TGTGCCAGCAGCGACCCCCACGGGGCGGGGGAGCAGTACTTC	CASSDPHGAGEQYF
TRBV6-5	.	14	TRBJ2-5	.	TGTGCCAGCAGTTTAAAGTATCTGCAGGAGACCCAGTACTTC	CASSLKYLQETQYF
TRBV6-5	TRBD1	14	TRBJ2-7	.	TGTGCCAGCAGGTCGGGGACAGGGAACTACGAGCAGTACTTC	CASRSGTGNYEQYF
TRBV5-1	.	15	TRBJ2-1	.	TGCGCCAGCAGGTCGGGACAGGCCGGACTAGAGGCGCAGTTCTTC	CASRSGQAGLEAQFF
TRBV27	.	14	TRBJ1-2	.	TGTGCCAGCAGTTACCTTGGCAGTGCTGTTGGCTACACCTTC	CASSYLGSAVGYTF
TRBV29-1	TRBD1	17	TRBJ2-5	.	TGCAGCGTTGTTGGGGCCCGGGGACAGGGCATTAGGGAGACCCAGTACTTC	CSVVGARGQGIRETQYF
TRBV24-1	.	13	TRBJ1-5	.	TGTGCCACCAAACAGGCCTCCAATCAGCCCCAGCATTTT	CATKQASNQPQHF
TRBV24-1	TRBD1	17	TRBJ2-2	few	TGTGCCACCAGTGATCCCCGGGACAGGGGGAACACCGGGGAGCTGTTTTTT	CATSDPRDRGNTGELFF
TRBV18	.	15	TRBJ1-4	.	TGTGCCAGCTCACCACCGGGCAGGGGCCGAGAAAAACTGTTTTTT	CASSPPGRGREKLFF
TRBV7-9	TRBD1	15	TRBJ2-1	.	TGTGCCAGCAGCTCCCTGGGACAGGCGTACAATGAGCAGTTCTTC	CASSSLGQAYNEQFF
TRBV5-4	.	13	TRBJ2-3	once	TGTGCCAGCAGCTTATTCTCTGCAGATACGCAGTATTTT	CASSLFSADTQYF
TRBV4-1	TRBD2	19	TRBJ2-1	.	TGCGCCAGCAGCCAATCTGACGCGGGAGGTACTTTCTCCTACAATGAGCAGTTCTTC	CASSQSDAGGTFSYNEQFF
TRBV19	.	16	TRBJ2-2	.	TGTGCCAGTAGACCTGCCCAGATCGGGAGAATCGGGGAGCTGTTTTTT	CASRPAQIGRIGELFF
TRBV19	.	15	TRBJ1-2	.	TGTGCCAGTACTAACCTGGCAGGCTCGGGGTATGGCTACACCTTC	CASTNLAGSGYGYTF
TRBV3-1/TRBV3-2	.	12	TRBJ2-5	.	TGTGCCAGCAGCCCTACTCGGGAGACCCAGTACTTC	CASSPTRETQYF
TRBV9	TRBD2	16	TRBJ2-1	.	TGTGCCAGCAGAGACCCTAGCGGGGGGGCCCACAATGAGCAGTTCTTC	CASRDPSGGAHNEQFF
TRBV27	TRBD1	15	TRBJ2-7	once	TGTGCCAGCAGTGCCCGGGACAGGGGCGCCTACGAGCAGTACTTC	CASSARDRGAYEQYF
TRBV9	TRBD1	14	TRBJ2-1	.	TGTGCCAGCACCCCGGGACAGGGTTTCAATGAGCAGTTCTTC	CASTPGQGFNEQFF
TRBV9	.	14	TRBJ1-2	.	TGTGCCAGCAGCGTAAGCAGGGGAAGTAGCGGCTACACCTTC	CASSVSRGSSGYTF
TRBV7-2	TRBD1	17	TRBJ2-7	.	TGTGCCAGCAGCCAGGAGCAACCGGGACAGGGCGCAAGCGAGCAGTACTTC	CASSQEQPGQGASEQYF
TRBV3-1/TRBV3-2	.	13	TRBJ2-1	.	TGTGCCAGCAGCCAAGATTTGGGGGCCCGTAGGTTCTTC	CASSQDLGARRFF
TRBV12-5	.	16	TRBJ2-5	.	TGTGCTAGTGGACCTAACTTAGCAGCCGTTGGGGAGACCCAGTACTTC	CASGPNLAAVGETQYF
TRBV5-1	TRBD2	16	TRBJ2-3	.	TGCGCCAGCAGCTTGACGGGGGGACCCACCACAGATACGCAGTATTTT	CASSLTGGPTTDTQYF
TRBV6-5	.	15	TRBJ2-1	.	TGTGCCAGCAGCTTTCGGGACTCCTCCTACAATGAGCAGTTCTTC	CASSFRDSSYNEQFF
TRBV6-1	.	16	TRBJ1-6	.	TGTGCCAGCAGTGAAGGGGCAGGGAACTATAATTCACCCCTCCACTTT	CASSEGAGNYNSPLHF